This TCR beta chain came from a study of Ad26.COV2.S vaccination and SARS-CoV-2 variants. Study-wide points: While placebo recipients had lower spike-specific TCR breadth, vaccine recipients had more.

Of note for this clone: The antigen is undetermined.

Regarding treatment: roughly 19 received Ad26.COV2.S at low or high dose, single or two shots; 5 received placebo; per-sample allocation not given. Following the first vaccine or placebo injection, samples were taken on day 63. Assay used: immunoSEQ multiplex PCR; TCRdb lists only in-frame clones, some missing. The sample lists approximately 450,000 clones, approximately 90% occurring once. CDR3 length: 14 amino acids. Germline V gene data show CDR1 as MNHEY and CDR2 as SVGAGI. The V end was cut by 6 bases, the J end by 1 base, with 12 bases between. Source: peripheral blood, taken in a trial of Ad26.COV2.S vaccine versus placebo. This TCR derives from a person between 18 and 59 years old who received the Ad26.COV2.S COVID-19 vaccine or a placebo. V gene TRBV6-5 combines with J gene TRBJ1-1; D is unclear. The CDR3 sequence is CASSLGAGNTEAFF. The DNA for the CDR3 is TGTGCCAGCAGCCTAGGTGCCGGGAACACTGAAGCTTTCTTT.